The 13 T cell receptor beta chains below all came from one sample that was sequenced in a study of blood T cells in healthy people across ages. Through a sample-barcoded 5' primer and a J-beta primer mix, a second PCR was run for about 6 to 11 cycles. TCRdb re-called the 5' RACE reads with MiXCR, one entry per CDR3 protein. The sample consists of around 1,500,000 distinct CDR3 sequences, about 28% of them appearing once. The sequencing sample was made of blood. All receptors derive from a woman aged 25 to 39 in good health.

In this sample, this clonotype turned up many times. CDR3 amino acids: CASSRDPGQGREQYF. CDR3 DNA sequence: TGCGCCAGCAGCCGAGATCCGGGACAGGGGCGCGAGCAGTACTTC. The V gene is TRBV4-1, the J gene TRBJ2-7; 10 bases fit TRBD1. The CDR3 sequence is 15 residues long. CDR1 and CDR2 from the germline V gene are MGHRA and YSYEKL. After removal of 4 bases from V and 6 bases from J, the junction contained 9 bases not matched to a gene.

There are a few counts of this clonotype. J is TRBJ2-7 and V is TRBV29-1, with TRBD1 identical over 8 bases. CDR3 length: 12 residues. The germline CDR1 and CDR2 sequences are SQVTM and ANQGSEA. V trimming: 3 bases; J trimming: 5 bases; junction bases outside the gene matches: 3. The CDR3 sequence is CSVDDRGDEQYF. The CDR3 coding sequence is TGCAGCGTTGACGACAGGGGAGACGAGCAGTACTTC.

The sample holds a few counts of this clonotype. The CDR3 nucleotides are TGTGCCAGCAGGGCGGGGGGGTCGGCAGATACGCAGTATTTT. Translation: CASRAGGSADTQYF. This chain uses TRBV6-5 with TRBJ2-3, with 9 bases matching TRBD2. V gave up 6 bases and J gave up 4 bases; unmatched junction bases: 5. This CDR3 spans 14 amino acids. Germline V CDR1 and CDR2: MNHEY, SVGAGI.

The V gene is TRBV7-2, the J gene TRBJ1-3, with D possibly TRBD1 on 5 matching bases. V gave up 5 bases and J gave up 4 bases, with 15 bases separating them. CDR1 and CDR2 from the germline V gene are SGHTA and FQGNSA. CDR3 size: 15 residues. The CDR3 sequence is CASSAQSGTGNTIYF. In DNA, the CDR3 is TGTGCCAGCAGCGCCCAGAGCGGGACGGGAAACACCATATATTTT. The whole variable domain, remainder taken from reference TRBV7-2 and TRBJ1-3, is GAGVSQSPSNKVTEKGKDVELRCDPISGHTALYWYRQSLGQGLEFLIYFQGNSAPDKSGLPSDRFSAERTGGSVSTLTIQRTQQEDSAVYLCASSAQSGTGNTIYFGEGSWLTVV.

The chain joins TRBV14 to TRBJ1-2; no firm D call. CDR1 is SGHDN, CDR2 FVKESK, per germline. The V and J ends lost 2 bases and 3 bases respectively, with 7 bases between them. This CDR3 is 13 amino acids long. In DNA, the CDR3 is TGTGCCAGCAGCCAACAGATTTACTATGGCTACACCTTC. Translation gives CASSQQIYYGYTF.

V and J are TRBV6-5 and TRBJ2-7, with 9 bases that match TRBD1. V lost 2 bases, J lost 2 bases, and 7 bases stayed unmatched. Germline values: CDR1 MNHEY, CDR2 SVGAGI. The CDR3 loop spans 16 amino acids. CDR3 sequence: CASSYAGTGITYEQYF. In nucleotides, the CDR3 is TGTGCCAGCAGTTACGCCGGGACAGGGATCACCTACGAGCAGTACTTC.

This clonotype has ten or more counts. CDR3 residues: CASSPLLGGKETQYF. The CDR3 DNA sequence: TGTGCCAGCAGCCCCTTGCTGGGGGGAAAAGAGACCCAGTACTTC. This sequence joins TRBV7-2 and TRBJ2-5; the D gene is possibly TRBD2 (6 bases). The CDR3 has 15 residues. Trimming removed 5 bases at V and 3 bases at J, with 16 bases between. The germline gives CDR1 SGHTA, CDR2 FQGNSA.

This clonotype was observed once. This chain uses TRBV28 with TRBJ2-1; possible D gene TRBD1, 5 bases. CDR1 and CDR2 (germline): MDHEN, SYDVKM. The V and J ends lost 2 bases and 7 bases respectively, with 9 bases between them. The CDR3 is 13 residues long. The CDR3 region has the DNA TGTGCCAGCAGTTTAACCTACAGGAATGAGCAGTTCTTC. It yields the protein CASSLTYRNEQFF.

The V gene is TRBV7-2, the J gene TRBJ2-5; a weak D match, TRBD2 (5 bases). The CDR3 is made up of 15 amino acids. The germline V gene encodes CDR1 SGHTA and CDR2 FQGNSA. V lost 4 bases and J 4 bases, leaving 16 bases between the germline ends. The CDR3 is CASSSTLPSRETQYF. In DNA form, the CDR3 reads TGTGCCAGCAGCTCAACATTGCCTAGCAGAGAGACCCAGTACTTC.

This clonotype was detected ten times or more. The rearrangement uses TRBV6-6 and TRBJ2-7; D is ambiguous. Trimming stripped 6 bases from V and 6 bases from J, with 12 bases between. Per germline, CDR1 MNHNY and CDR2 SVGAGI (reference sequence). The CDR3 consists of 12 residues. This CDR3 reads CASSYNSVEQYF. The CDR3 DNA reads as TGTGCCAGCAGCTACAACAGCGTCGAGCAGTACTTC.

This clonotype was detected many times. The chain links TRBV5-1 to TRBJ2-5; no definite D call. There are 14 residues in the CDR3. The V gene lost 0 bases and the J gene lost 4 bases, with 10 bases spanning the gap. Germline V lookup: CDR1 SGHRS, CDR2 YFSETQ. The CDR3 loop reads CASSLAEVGETQYF. CDR3 DNA: TGCGCCAGCAGCTTGGCCGAGGTAGGAGAGACCCAGTACTTC.

The genes are TRBV7-9 and TRBJ2-7; 11 bases match TRBD1. The CDR3 runs 16 residues. Germline-derived CDR1 and CDR2 are SEHNR and FQNEAQ (reference sequence). Trimming removed 6 bases from V and 2 bases from J; junction bases left unmatched: 9. The CDR3 bases are TGTGCCAGCAGTCAATCCGGGACAGGGGGTGCCTACGAGCAGTACTTC. Its translation is CASSQSGTGGAYEQYF.

V usage is TRBV20-1 and J usage is TRBJ2-1; D may match TRBD1 or TRBD2 (5 bases each). This CDR3 has 16 residues. In germline, CDR1 is DFQATT, CDR2 SNEGSKA (reference sequence). V lost 5 bases and J lost 0, with 17 bases in between. The CDR3 coding sequence is TGCAGTGCTCAAGGTGGCCGGGGCCGCTCCTACAATGAGCAGTTCTTC. It encodes CSAQGGRGRSYNEQFF.